In its sample, the clone carrying this TCR beta chain was seen a few times. Its antigen is as yet unknown. The CDR3 has 15 amino acids. Germline V gives CDR1 SGHRS, CDR2 YFSETQ. Trimming removed 6 bases from V and 5 bases from J; junction bases left unmatched: 4. This record comes from a study of identical twins. Findings of the study overall: Memory repertoires showed no such pattern, whereas abundant cord blood beta clonotypes carried fewer insertions. Because invariant MAIT and iNKT cells could be present, zero-insertion analyses could be partly confounded.

It was template switching that added a universal primer site, and there were unique molecular identifiers on the cDNA. TCRdb re-derived calls from the 5' RACE reads in MiXCR, one entry per CDR3 protein. In the table there are around 490,000 distinct CDR3 sequences, 20% to 25% of which are singletons. Another study also made use of these data, one on yellow fever vaccine responses in identical twins.

The chain has TRBV5-1 and TRBJ2-1; 14 bases line up with TRBD2. This sequence originates from a young woman in good health. Material for sequencing was CD4+ T cells sorted from blood. As DNA, the CDR3 is TGCGCCAGCACGGGACTAGCGGGAGCCAACAATGAGCAGTTCTTC. As protein: CASTGLAGANNEQFF.